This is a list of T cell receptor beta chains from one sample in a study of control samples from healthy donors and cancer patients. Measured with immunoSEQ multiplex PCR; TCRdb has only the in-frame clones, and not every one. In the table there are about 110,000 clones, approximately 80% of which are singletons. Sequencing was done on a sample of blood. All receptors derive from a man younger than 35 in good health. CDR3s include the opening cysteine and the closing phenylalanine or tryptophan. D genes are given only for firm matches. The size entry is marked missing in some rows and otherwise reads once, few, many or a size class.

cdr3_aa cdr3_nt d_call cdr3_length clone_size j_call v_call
CASSLSVSYGYTF TGCGCCAGCAGCTTGTCGGTTAGCTATGGCTACACCTTC NA 13 NA TRBJ1-2 TRBV5-1
CALSDGGNYGYTF TGTGCCTTATCGGACGGTGGCAACTATGGCTACACCTTC NA 13 NA TRBJ1-2 TRBV30
CASSFPGHSGGITDTQYF TGTGCCAGCAGCTTTCCCGGACATAGCGGGGGGATCACAGATACGCAGTATTTT TRBD2 18 NA TRBJ2-3 TRBV7-2
CASSPSATGIHEQYF TGTGCCAGCAGCCCCTCCGCGACAGGGATCCACGAGCAGTACTTC TRBD1 15 NA TRBJ2-7 TRBV9
CASSQQGPMAGELFF TGTGCCAGCAGCCAACAGGGGCCGATGGCCGGGGAGCTGTTTTTT NA 15 NA TRBJ2-2 TRBV14
CASSDSGQETQYF TGTGCCAGCAGTGATAGCGGGCAAGAGACCCAGTACTTC TRBD2 13 NA TRBJ2-5 TRBV2
CASTLAGDGTGELFF TGTGCCAGCACTCTGGCGGGGGACGGGACCGGGGAGCTGTTTTTT TRBD2 15 NA TRBJ2-2 TRBV25-1
CATSVSGSRQPQHF TGTGCCACCAGTGTCTCGGGCAGCCGTCAGCCCCAGCATTTT NA 14 NA TRBJ1-5 TRBV24-1
CATSDPGERSTDTQYF TGTGCCACCAGTGATCCTGGGGAGCGGAGCACAGATACGCAGTATTTT NA 16 NA TRBJ2-3 TRBV24-1
CASSLIPRGRTEAFF TGTGCCAGCAGCTTAATTCCCAGGGGGCGGACTGAAGCTTTCTTT TRBD1 15 NA TRBJ1-1 TRBV11-2
CATSDSSSRGKSYGYTF TGTGCCACCAGTGATTCCTCCTCGCGGGGGAAAAGCTATGGCTACACCTTC NA 17 NA TRBJ1-2 TRBV24-1
CATSDLRLLGGNTIYF TGTGCCACCAGTGATTTAAGATTGCTGGGGGGAAACACCATATATTTT NA 16 NA TRBJ1-3 TRBV24-1
CASSIDLPAGQGDNGYTF TGTGCCAGTAGTATAGACCTTCCGGCGGGACAGGGAGATAATGGCTACACCTTC TRBD1 18 NA TRBJ1-2 TRBV19
CASSQDLGRTEAFF TGTGCCAGCAGCCAAGATCTGGGACGGACTGAAGCTTTCTTT NA 14 NA TRBJ1-1 TRBV3-1/TRBV3-2
CAISESWSGTNEQFF TGTGCCATCAGTGAGTCTTGGTCTGGGACCAATGAGCAGTTCTTC NA 15 few TRBJ2-1 TRBV10-3
CASTEDRDRGNGYTF TGTGCCAGCACCGAAGATAGGGACAGGGGGAATGGCTACACCTTC TRBD1 15 few TRBJ1-2 TRBV5-4
CASSEDRSGYTF TGTGCCAGCAGTGAGGACAGATCGGGCTACACCTTC NA 12 NA TRBJ1-2 TRBV6-1
CASSQVLLRDSVEQYF TGTGCCAGCAGCCAAGTACTCCTCCGGGACTCCGTCGAGCAGTACTTC NA 16 NA TRBJ2-7 TRBV14
CASSQDFRSSPLHF TGTGCCAGCAGCCAGGACTTTAGGAGTTCACCCCTCCACTTT NA 14 NA TRBJ1-6 TRBV3-1/TRBV3-2
CASSSADRGPETQYF TGTGCCAGCAGCTCCGCGGACAGGGGGCCGGAGACCCAGTACTTC TRBD1 15 NA TRBJ2-5 TRBV9
CASSGRLIPFYEQYF TGTGCCAGCAGCGGTCGACTGATCCCTTTCTACGAGCAGTACTTC NA 15 NA TRBJ2-7 TRBV7-2
CASSIPLLVIGAGELFF TGTGCCAGTAGTATCCCCCTACTAGTTATTGGCGCCGGGGAGCTGTTTTTT NA 17 NA TRBJ2-2 TRBV19
CASSISGDSNQETQYF TGTGCCAGCAGCATATCCGGGGACAGCAACCAAGAGACCCAGTACTTC TRBD1 16 NA TRBJ2-5 TRBV6-2/TRBV6-3
CASSDGHASAGRNTEAFF TGTGCCAGCAGTGATGGTCATGCATCGGCGGGGCGGAACACTGAAGCTTTCTTT NA 18 NA TRBJ1-1 TRBV25-1
CASISPTEAFF TGCGCCAGCATATCTCCCACTGAAGCTTTCTTT NA 11 NA TRBJ1-1 TRBV5-1
CATTRGRKINYGYTF TGTGCCACCACTCGGGGACGGAAGATTAACTATGGCTACACCTTC NA 15 NA TRBJ1-2 TRBV6-5